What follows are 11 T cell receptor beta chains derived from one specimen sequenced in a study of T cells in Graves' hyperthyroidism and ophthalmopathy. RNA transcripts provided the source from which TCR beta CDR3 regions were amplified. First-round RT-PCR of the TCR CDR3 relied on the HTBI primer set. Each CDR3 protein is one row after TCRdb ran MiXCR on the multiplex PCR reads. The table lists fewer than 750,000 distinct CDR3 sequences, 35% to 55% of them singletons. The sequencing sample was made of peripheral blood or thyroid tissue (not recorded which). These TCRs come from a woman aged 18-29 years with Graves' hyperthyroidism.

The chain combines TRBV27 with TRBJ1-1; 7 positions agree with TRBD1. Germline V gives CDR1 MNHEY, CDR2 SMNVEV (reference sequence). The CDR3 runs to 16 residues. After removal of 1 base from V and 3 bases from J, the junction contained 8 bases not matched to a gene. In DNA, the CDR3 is TGTGCCAGCAGTTTATTTCACAGGGGTGGGTACACTGAAGCTTTCTTT. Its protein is CASSLFHRGGYTEAFF.

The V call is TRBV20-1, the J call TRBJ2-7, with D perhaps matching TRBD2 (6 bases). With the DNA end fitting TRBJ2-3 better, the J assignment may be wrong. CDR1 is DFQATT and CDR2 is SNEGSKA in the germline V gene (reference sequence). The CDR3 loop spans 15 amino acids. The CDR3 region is CSARGPRGSGDTQYF. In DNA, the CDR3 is TGCAGTGCTAGGGGTCCCCGGGGGAGCGGTGATACGCAGTATTTT.

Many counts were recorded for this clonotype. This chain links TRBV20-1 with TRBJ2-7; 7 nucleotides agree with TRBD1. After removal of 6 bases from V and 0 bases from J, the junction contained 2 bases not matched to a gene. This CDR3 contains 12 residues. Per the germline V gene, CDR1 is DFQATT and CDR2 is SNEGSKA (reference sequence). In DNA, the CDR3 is TGCAGTGCCAGGGGGTACTCCTACGAGCAGTACTTC. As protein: CSARGYSYEQYF.

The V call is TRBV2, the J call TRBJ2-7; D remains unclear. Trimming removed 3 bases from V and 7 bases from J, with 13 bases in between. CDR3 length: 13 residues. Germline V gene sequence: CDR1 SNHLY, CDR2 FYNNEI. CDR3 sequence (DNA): TGTGCCAGCAGTGACAGTCAGCTTCCTGAGCAGTACTTC. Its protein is CASSDSQLPEQYF.

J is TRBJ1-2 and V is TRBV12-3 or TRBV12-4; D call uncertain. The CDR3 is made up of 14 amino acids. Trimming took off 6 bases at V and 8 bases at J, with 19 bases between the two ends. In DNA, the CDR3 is TGTGCCAGCAGCCTATCCGGAATCCGTGGAGGCTACACCTTC. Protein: CASSLSGIRGGYTF.

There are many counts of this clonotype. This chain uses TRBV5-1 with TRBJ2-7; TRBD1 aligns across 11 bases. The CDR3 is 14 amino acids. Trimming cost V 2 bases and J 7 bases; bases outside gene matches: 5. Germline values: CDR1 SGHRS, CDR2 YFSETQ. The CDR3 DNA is TGCGCCAGCAGCTTTGGACAGGGGGCGGAAGAGCAGTACTTC. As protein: CASSFGQGAEEQYF.

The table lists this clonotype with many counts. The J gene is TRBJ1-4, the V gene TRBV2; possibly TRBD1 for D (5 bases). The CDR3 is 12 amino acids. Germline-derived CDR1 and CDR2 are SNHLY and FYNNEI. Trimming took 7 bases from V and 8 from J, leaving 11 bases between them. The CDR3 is CASNSGYEKLFF. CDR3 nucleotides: TGTGCCAGCAATTCAGGGTACGAAAAACTGTTTTTT.

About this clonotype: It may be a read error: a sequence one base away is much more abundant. DNA of the CDR3: TGTGCCAGCAGCCGGGAGGACGGGGGTTATAATTCACCCCTCCACTTT. Residues: CASSREDGGYNSPLHF. The chain combines TRBV9 with TRBJ1-6, with TRBD1 as a possible D gene (5 bases). V gave up 4 bases and J gave up 4 bases, with 15 bases separating them. The CDR3 totals 16 residues. CDR1 is SGDLS, CDR2 YYNGEE, per germline.

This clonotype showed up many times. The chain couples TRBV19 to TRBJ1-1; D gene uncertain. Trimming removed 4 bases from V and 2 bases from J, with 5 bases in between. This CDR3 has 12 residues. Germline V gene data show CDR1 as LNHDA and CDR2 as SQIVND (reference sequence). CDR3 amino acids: CASSKSNTEAFF. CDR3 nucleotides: TGTGCCAGTAGTAAGAGTAACACTGAAGCTTTCTTT.

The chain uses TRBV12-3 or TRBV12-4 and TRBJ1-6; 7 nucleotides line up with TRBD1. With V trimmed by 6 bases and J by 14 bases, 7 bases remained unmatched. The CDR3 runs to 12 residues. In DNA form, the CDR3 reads TGTGCCAGCAGGCGCAACAGGGGATCCCTCCACTTT. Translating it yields CASRRNRGSLHF.

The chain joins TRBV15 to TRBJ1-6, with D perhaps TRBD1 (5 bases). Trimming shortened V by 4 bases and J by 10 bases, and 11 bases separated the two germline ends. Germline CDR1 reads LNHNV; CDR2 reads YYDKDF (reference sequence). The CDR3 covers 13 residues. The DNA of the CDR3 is TGTGCCACCAGCAAAGAAGCAGGGTCACCCCTCCACTTT. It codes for CATSKEAGSPLHF.